This T cell receptor (beta chain) was found in a study of metastatic and nonmetastatic thyroid tumors. This clone was counted many times. No patient received treatment before thyroid surgery. MiXCR was used by TCRdb to re-call the PCR reads. The table records tens of thousands of clones, 15% to 20% of them present only once. The sequence came from a male donor with papillary thyroid cancer or a benign thyroid nodule (not recorded which). Some clones in this sample may be carry-over from other donors' samples. Sequenced input: blood.

The CDR3 loop is CASSLATGVQPQHF. Here the CDR3 DNA reads TGTGCCAGCAGCTTAGCAACAGGGGTTCAGCCCCAGCATTTT. V usage is TRBV7-8 and J usage is TRBJ1-5, with 7 bases that match TRBD1. After removal of 0 bases from V and 6 bases from J, the junction contained 2 bases not matched to a gene. The CDR3 is made up of 14 amino acids. Looked up from germline, CDR1 is SGHVS and CDR2 is FQNEAQ.